What follows are 21 T cell receptor beta chains derived from one specimen sequenced in a study of cytomegalovirus exposure and HLA in healthy donors. Sequenced by immunoSEQ multiplex PCR; TCRdb stores in-frame clones only, minus some. This sample carries more than 120,000 clones, around nine tenths of them seen once, and the ten largest clones take 7.5% to 9%. The sample comprised PBMCs. Source of these receptors: a man between 18 and 35 years old in good health and CMV-seropositive.

V and J are TRBV27 and TRBJ1-6; 7 bases are a match to TRBD1. CDR3 length: 14 residues. Germline V gene data show CDR1 as MNHEY and CDR2 as SMNVEV (reference sequence). The V gene end was trimmed by 7 bases and the J gene end by 7 bases; junction bases not matched to a gene: 7. In DNA, the CDR3 is TGTGCCAGCACACAGGGGTTTGAGAATTCACCCCTCCACTTT. This translates into CASTQGFENSPLHF.

CDR3 sequence (DNA): TGTGCCAGCAGCTTACCCGGGACAGGGCTACAGGAGACCCAGTACTTC. This gives the protein CASSLPGTGLQETQYF. V and J are TRBV9 and TRBJ2-5; 9 bases agree with TRBD1. This CDR3 contains 16 residues. Trimming cost V 4 bases and J 5 bases; bases outside gene matches: 12. Germline loops: CDR1 SGDLS, CDR2 YYNGEE.

V usage is TRBV5-1 and J usage is TRBJ2-1; the D is unclear. This CDR3 has 14 residues. V was trimmed by 1 base and J by 6 bases, leaving 11 bases between them. Germline CDR1 and CDR2: SGHRS and YFSETQ. The CDR3 sequence: CASSLWPETNEQFF. The CDR3 nucleotides read TGCGCCAGCAGCTTGTGGCCGGAGACCAATGAGCAGTTCTTC.

This chain joins TRBV27 and TRBJ1-1; a weak D match, TRBD1 (6 bases). The CDR3 spans 15 residues. In germline, CDR1 is MNHEY, CDR2 SMNVEV (reference sequence). Trimming took 10 bases from V and 6 from J, leaving 24 bases between them. The CDR3 nucleotides read TGTGCCACCGCTCGACTGCCCCAGGGGACCGCTGAAGCTTTCTTT. Its protein product is CATARLPQGTAEAFF.

The CDR3 bases are TGCGCCAGCAGCCGGGGAGCCTGGGGTATGAACACTGAAGCTTTCTTT. This codes for CASSRGAWGMNTEAFF. The rearrangement joins TRBV5-1 to TRBJ1-1; D not certain. The CDR3 contains 16 residues. Trimming removed 4 bases at V and 0 bases at J, with 16 bases between. The germline V gene encodes CDR1 SGHRS and CDR2 YFSETQ. The variable domain in full, with the rest retrieved from reference TRBV5-1 and TRBJ1-1, is KAGVTQTPRYLIKTRGQQVTLSCSPISGHRSVSWYQQTPGQGLQFLFEYFSETQRNKGNFPGRFSGRQFSNSRSEMNVSTLELGDSALYLCASSRGAWGMNTEAFFGQGTRLTVV.

J is TRBJ1-2 and V is TRBV5-6; 7 bases line up with TRBD1. Germline values: CDR1 SGHDT, CDR2 YYEEEE. V shed 5 bases, J shed 4 bases, and the junction held 5 bases outside the gene matches. The CDR3 consists of 13 residues. The CDR3 coding sequence is TGTGCCAGCAGACCGGACAGGACCTATGGCTACACCTTC. It is translated as CASRPDRTYGYTF.

The CDR3 region has the DNA TGTGCCAGCAGATCGGACAGCTCCTCCTCTGGAAACACCATATATTTT. Residues: CASRSDSSSSGNTIYF. The rearrangement joins TRBV27 to TRBJ1-3, with D perhaps matching TRBD1 (6 bases). The CDR3 loop spans 16 amino acids. Between the trimmed V and J ends, which lost 6 bases and 0 bases, there was a span of 15 bases. The germline gives CDR1 MNHEY, CDR2 SMNVEV (reference sequence).

This chain joins TRBV5-1 and TRBJ2-5, with 7 bases aligning to TRBD2. Germline assignment: CDR1 SGHRS and CDR2 YFSETQ. The trim removed 4 bases at V and 2 bases at J, leaving 5 bases unmatched. CDR3 size: 14 residues. The CDR3 loop is CASSTGEGQETQYF. Here the CDR3 DNA reads TGCGCCAGCAGCACCGGGGAGGGTCAAGAGACCCAGTACTTC.

The J gene is TRBJ2-3, the V gene TRBV6-6; 7 nucleotides match TRBD1. Germline CDR1 MNHNY, CDR2 SVGAGI (reference sequence). There are 16 residues in the CDR3. The V gene end was trimmed by 0 bases and the J gene end by 1 base; junction bases not matched to a gene: 4. The CDR3 protein is CASSYSPGQRTDTQYF. The CDR3 nucleotides are TGTGCCAGCAGTTACTCACCGGGACAGCGCACAGATACGCAGTATTTT.

V gene TRBV30 combines with J gene TRBJ2-3; 8 bases are a match to TRBD1. The germline V gene has CDR1 GTSNPN and CDR2 SVGIG (reference sequence). This CDR3 region has 18 residues. The J segment lost 6 bases and the V segment lost 3 bases, leaving 20 bases of the junction unmatched. Written as DNA, the CDR3 is TGTGCCTGGAGAGCCGGACAGGGAGTCGTTATTGTTTTGGATACGCAGTATTTT. This gives the protein CAWRAGQGVVIVLDTQYF.

The rearrangement links TRBV7-2 to TRBJ1-1; possibly TRBD1 for D (5 bases). Trimming shortened V by 2 bases and J by 1 base, and 5 bases separated the two germline ends. CDR3 length: 13 amino acids. CDR1 SGHTA and CDR2 FQGNSA come from the germline V gene. The CDR3 DNA sequence: TGTGCCAGCAGCTTACAGGGGAACACTGAAGCTTTCTTT. Its translation is CASSLQGNTEAFF.

The chain recombines TRBV5-4 with TRBJ2-7; 10 positions match TRBD2. The germline CDR1 and CDR2 sequences are SGHNT and YYREEE (reference sequence). This CDR3 spans 17 amino acids. V was clipped by 3 bases and J by 0 bases; unmatched bases: 9. The CDR3, as DNA: TGTGCCAGCAGCTCCGGCCCTAGCGGGGGACACTCCTACGAGCAGTACTTC. Residues: CASSSGPSGGHSYEQYF. Supplemented by reference TRBV5-4 and TRBJ2-7, the full variable domain reads ETGVTQSPTHLIKTRGQQVTLRCSSQSGHNTVSWYQQALGQGPQFIFQYYREEENGRGNFPPRFSGLQFPNYSSELNVNALELDDSALYLCASSSGPSGGHSYEQYFGPGTRLTVT.

V usage is TRBV19 and J usage is TRBJ2-3; 7 nucleotides agree with TRBD1. CDR1 LNHDA and CDR2 SQIVND come from the germline V gene (reference sequence). The trim removed 3 bases at V and 4 bases at J, leaving 13 bases unmatched. The CDR3 covers 17 residues. The CDR3 reads CASSISGVRGRSDTQYF. For the CDR3, the DNA is TGTGCCAGTAGTATCTCTGGAGTGAGGGGGCGATCAGATACGCAGTATTTT.

This sequence joins TRBV7-3 and TRBJ2-2; D call uncertain. This CDR3 is built from 13 residues. Trimming shortened V by 2 bases and J by 6 bases, and 7 bases separated the two germline ends. Germline lookup yields CDR1 SGHTA and CDR2 FQGTGA. The CDR3 bases are TGTGCCAGCAGCTTACCCCCTCCCGGGGAGCTGTTTTTT. Its translation is CASSLPPPGELFF.

The genes are TRBV2 and TRBJ1-5; 7 bases align to TRBD1. J was trimmed by 9 bases and V by 1 base; bases with no gene match: 9. The CDR3 is made up of 15 amino acids. Germline lookup yields CDR1 SNHLY and CDR2 FYNNEI. The CDR3 is CASSEGTGGGWPQHF. DNA for the CDR3: TGTGCCAGCAGTGAAGGGACAGGAGGGGGTTGGCCCCAGCATTTT.

This chain links TRBV5-4 with TRBJ1-4, with D possibly being TRBD1 (5 bases). The CDR3 has 13 residues. CDR1 and CDR2 (germline): SGHNT, YYREEE (reference sequence). The germline V and J ends were trimmed by 3 bases and 4 bases, with 7 bases remaining between them. CDR3 residues: CASSSQVNEKLFF. The DNA for the CDR3 is TGTGCCAGCAGCTCACAGGTTAATGAAAAACTGTTTTTT.

V and J are TRBV6-5 and TRBJ2-5; perhaps TRBD1 as D (6 bases). V lost 6 bases, J lost 5 bases, and 16 bases lay in between. CDR1 MNHEY and CDR2 SVGAGI come from the germline V gene. The CDR3 contains 14 residues. CDR3 nucleotide sequence: TGTGCCAGCAGGCCCGATGGGGGCTTGGAGACCCAGTACTTC. Translating it yields CASRPDGGLETQYF.

Ten or more counts support this clone. The chain has TRBV30 and TRBJ1-2, with no clear D. The CDR3 totals 14 residues. Trimming pared 0 bases from V and 1 base from J, leaving 9 bases between. Germline CDR1 and CDR2: GTSNPN and SVGIG (reference sequence). The CDR3 here is CAWSVDSGNYGYTF. DNA of the CDR3: TGTGCCTGGAGTGTAGATTCGGGTAACTATGGCTACACCTTC.

J is TRBJ2-5 and V is TRBV7-8, with a weak D call TRBD2 (6 bases). Trimming took 7 bases from V and 5 from J, leaving 17 bases between them. The germline V gene has CDR1 SGHVS and CDR2 FQNEAQ. The CDR3 runs to 14 residues. The CDR3 DNA sequence: TGTGCCAGCACTAGCGAGGAGAGTGCGGAGACCCAGTACTTC. The encoded protein is CASTSEESAETQYF.

The chain couples TRBV7-8 to TRBJ1-5; perhaps TRBD1 as D (6 bases). The V end was cut by 4 bases, the J end by 0 bases, with 13 bases between. Germline assignment: CDR1 SGHVS and CDR2 FQNEAQ. This CDR3 is built from 16 residues. CDR3 in DNA: TGTGCCAGCAGCTCTGGGACATCCCGTAGCAATCAGCCCCAGCATTTT. It is translated as CASSSGTSRSNQPQHF.

A few counts support this clone. This chain uses TRBV19 with TRBJ1-5; D remains ambiguous. Germline assignment: CDR1 LNHDA and CDR2 SQIVND (reference sequence). CDR3 length: 13 amino acids. V was trimmed by 4 bases and J by 9 bases, leaving 13 bases between them. The CDR3: CASSSMGSRPQHF. The CDR3 DNA reads as TGTGCCAGTAGTAGTATGGGCTCCCGGCCCCAGCATTTT.